This T cell receptor beta chain came from a study of CD8+ T cells in alopecia areata (dated by TCRdb to the late 2010s). General notes on the study: The treated patients, all with moderate-to-severe alopecia areata, were enrolled in an open-label pilot trial of oral tofacitinib given at 5 to 10 mg twice daily. Scalp clonality was compared among normal scalp (n=4), patchy alopecia areata scalp (n=8), and alopecia totalis/universalis scalp (n=8). Patients on tofacitinib were biopsied at baseline and after 4 and 24 weeks of treatment, and several of the patients also had a later scalp biopsy. For the treated patients, the SALT score, which quantifies what percentage of scalp surface area is affected, served as the measure of disease severity. Tofacitinib was administered for 6 to 18 months, and 6 months of follow-up off drug were then conducted to assess delayed response and recurrence. TCRbeta CDR3 regions were amplified by immunoSEQ multiplex PCR with 35 Vbeta forward and 13 Jbeta reverse primers. The study used high-throughput TCRbeta sequencing to examine T cell clonal expansion in alopecia areata, in both the C3H/HeJ mouse model and human patients. Human TCRbeta sequencing covered scalp tissue and sorted CD4+ and CD8+ peripheral blood T cells from patchy and totalis/universalis alopecia areata patients and healthy controls. RNA was obtained with the PAXgene miRNA kit for fixed scalp, the miRNeasy kit for PBMCs, and the RNeasy kit for mouse skin. Beyond this particular receptor, the publication reports: Because the treated cohort was small and had just a single nonresponder, larger studies are needed to establish links between baseline CD8+ expansion and response. Unlike mouse skin, which is dominated by gammadelta T cells, normal human skin has resident alphabeta T cells that are also sequenced, and this complicates analysis of the scalp TCR repertoire. Shared TCR sequences between patients were less evident than in mice, which may be partly attributable to HLA diversity in the patient population. Tofacitinib significantly decreased scalp clonality and the number of expanded CD8+ clones among the top 100 scalp clones. Higher clonality and more expanded CD8+ clones were observed in lesional scalp than in normal scalp, particularly in alopecia totalis/universalis, a finding suggestive of antigenic drive. During tofacitinib treatment, many expanded lesional clones stuck around in both scalp and blood, and this persistence may partly explain why relapse happens after treatment is stopped.

This clone has just a few counts. The clone's antigen remains unknown. No much larger clone exists at a distance of one base, and base qualities are not known. The treatment or condition label, as the study defines it: oral pan-JAK inhibitor, 5-10 mg twice daily. Lesional scalp punch biopsies and peripheral blood were obtained from alopecia areata patients. After PBMCs were isolated by density centrifugation and stained for CD3, CD4 and CD8, a FACSAria was used to sort CD4+ and CD8+ T cells. Receptors were amplified or captured by the immunoSEQ multiplex PCR assay. RNA was extracted from all samples and reverse transcribed into cDNA, which served as template for TCR sequencing. First-strand cDNA was synthesized with SuperScript III using a 2:1 mix of oligo-dT and random hexamers. A synthetic immune receptor repertoire was used to assess amplification bias, and residual bias was removed computationally. On the study's bioinformatics: After raw reads were preprocessed to remove errors, the CDR3 was defined following IMGT conventions as running from the conserved cysteine to phenylalanine. Clonality was calculated as 1 minus Shannon entropy normalized by log2 of the number of productive unique TCRs. Whether scalp clones were CD4 or CD8 was inferred by matching scalp TCRbeta sequences against CD4 and CD8 repertoires sorted from blood. The table was pulled from immuneACCESS by TCRdb, which kept in-frame rearrangements only. Such tables lose some clones; where checked, under half of the loss comes from unresolved V genes, and the rest has no known cause. Clone size and V and J calls were adopted from that table, with D and trimming inferred from the DNA. This sample has 200,000 or so clones in its table, and approximately 47% of those were observed once. Roughly 2.8% of the sample goes to the ten largest clones.

Between the V and J ends, shortened by 5 bases and 3 bases respectively, the junction contains 13 bases. The germline V gene (reference sequence) gives CDR1 as SEHNR and CDR2 as FQNEAQ. The CDR3, from cysteine to phenylalanine, totals 14 residues. The entry retains the CDR3 DNA only, 42 bases that are in frame from base 1. The sequence is built from TRBV7-9 and TRBJ1-1; no confident D gene assignment can be made. This clonotype was obtained from a human donor with alopecia areata. The material sequenced was CD4+ T cells sorted from blood, taken around week 37, from a patient treated with tofacitinib. The nucleotides read TGTGCCAGCAGCCCCCTTGGCTTGTACACTGAAGCTTTCTTT. This yields the protein CASSPLGLYTEAFF.